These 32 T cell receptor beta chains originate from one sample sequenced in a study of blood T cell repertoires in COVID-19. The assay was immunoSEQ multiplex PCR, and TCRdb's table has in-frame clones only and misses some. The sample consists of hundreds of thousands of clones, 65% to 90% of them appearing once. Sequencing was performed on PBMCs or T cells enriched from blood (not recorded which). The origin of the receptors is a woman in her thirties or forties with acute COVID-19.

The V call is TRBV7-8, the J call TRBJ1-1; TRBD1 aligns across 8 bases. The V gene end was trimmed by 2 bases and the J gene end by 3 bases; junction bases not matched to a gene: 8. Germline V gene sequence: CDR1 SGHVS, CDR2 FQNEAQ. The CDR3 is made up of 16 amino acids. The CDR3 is CASSLRPGGADTEAFF. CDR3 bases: TGTGCCAGCAGCTTAAGGCCAGGGGGCGCGGACACTGAAGCTTTCTTT.

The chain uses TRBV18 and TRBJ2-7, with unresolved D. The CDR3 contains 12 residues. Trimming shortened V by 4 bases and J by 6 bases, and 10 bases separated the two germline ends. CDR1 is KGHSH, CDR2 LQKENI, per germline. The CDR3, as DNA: TGTGCCAGCTCACAAGAGTCGGGCGAGCAGTACTTC. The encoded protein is CASSQESGEQYF.

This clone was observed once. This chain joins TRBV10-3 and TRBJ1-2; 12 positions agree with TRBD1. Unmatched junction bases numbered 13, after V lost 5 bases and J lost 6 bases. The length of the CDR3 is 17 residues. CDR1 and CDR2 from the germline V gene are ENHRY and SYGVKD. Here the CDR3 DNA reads TGTGCCATCAGTCCCACAGGCCCGGGACAGGGGGCAAATGGCTACACCTTC. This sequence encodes CAISPTGPGQGANGYTF.

The CDR3 is CASSYGTGAGYTF. Here the CDR3 DNA reads TGTGCCAGTAGTTACGGGACAGGGGCCGGCTACACCTTC. V gene TRBV19 combines with J gene TRBJ1-2; 10 bases are a match to TRBD1. With V trimmed by 5 bases and J by 8 bases, 5 bases remained unmatched. CDR3 size: 13 residues. CDR1 and CDR2 (germline): LNHDA, SQIVND (reference sequence).

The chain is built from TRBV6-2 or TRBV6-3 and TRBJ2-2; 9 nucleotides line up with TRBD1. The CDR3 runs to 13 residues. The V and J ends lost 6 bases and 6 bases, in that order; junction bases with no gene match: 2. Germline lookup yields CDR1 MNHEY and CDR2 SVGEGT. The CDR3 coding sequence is TGTGCCAGCAGCCGACAGGGGGCCGGGGAGCTGTTTTTT. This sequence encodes CASSRQGAGELFF.

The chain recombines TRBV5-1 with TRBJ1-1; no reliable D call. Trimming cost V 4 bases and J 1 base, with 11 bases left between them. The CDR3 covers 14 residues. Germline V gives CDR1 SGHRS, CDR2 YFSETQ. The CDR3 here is CASSPSIGNTEAFF. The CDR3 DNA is TGCGCCAGCAGCCCGAGTATCGGGAACACTGAAGCTTTCTTT.

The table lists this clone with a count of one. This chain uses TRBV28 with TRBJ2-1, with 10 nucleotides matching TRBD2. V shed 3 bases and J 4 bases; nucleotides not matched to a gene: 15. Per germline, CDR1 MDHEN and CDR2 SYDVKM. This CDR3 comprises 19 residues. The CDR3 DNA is TGTGCCAGCAGTTTGGAAGAACCGGGACTAGCGACTCGGTACAATGAGCAGTTCTTC. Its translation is CASSLEEPGLATRYNEQFF.

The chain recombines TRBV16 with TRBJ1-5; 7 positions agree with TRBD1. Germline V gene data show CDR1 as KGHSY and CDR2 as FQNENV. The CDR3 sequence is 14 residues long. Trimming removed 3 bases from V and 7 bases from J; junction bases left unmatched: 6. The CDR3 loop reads CASSQRQGIQPQHF. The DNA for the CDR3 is TGTGCCAGCAGCCAGCGACAGGGAATCCAGCCCCAGCATTTT.

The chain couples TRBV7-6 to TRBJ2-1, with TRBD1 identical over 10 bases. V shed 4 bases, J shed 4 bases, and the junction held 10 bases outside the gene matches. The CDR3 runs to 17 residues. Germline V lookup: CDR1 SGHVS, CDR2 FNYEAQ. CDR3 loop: CASSSVPGQGQYNEQFF. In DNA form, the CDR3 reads TGTGCCAGCAGCTCAGTACCGGGACAGGGGCAGTACAATGAGCAGTTCTTC.

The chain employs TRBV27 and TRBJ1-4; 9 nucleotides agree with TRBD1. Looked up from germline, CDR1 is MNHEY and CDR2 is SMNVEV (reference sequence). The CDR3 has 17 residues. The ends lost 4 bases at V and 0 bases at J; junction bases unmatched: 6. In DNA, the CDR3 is TGTGCCAGCAGTTCAACGACAGGGGGATCAACTAATGAAAAACTGTTTTTT. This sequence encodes CASSSTTGGSTNEKLFF.

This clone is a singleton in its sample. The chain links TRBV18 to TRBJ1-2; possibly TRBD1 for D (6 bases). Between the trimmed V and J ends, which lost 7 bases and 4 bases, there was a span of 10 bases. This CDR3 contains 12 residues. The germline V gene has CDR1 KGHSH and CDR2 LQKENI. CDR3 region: CASWGQGYGYTF. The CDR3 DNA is TGTGCCAGCTGGGGACAAGGCTATGGCTACACCTTC.

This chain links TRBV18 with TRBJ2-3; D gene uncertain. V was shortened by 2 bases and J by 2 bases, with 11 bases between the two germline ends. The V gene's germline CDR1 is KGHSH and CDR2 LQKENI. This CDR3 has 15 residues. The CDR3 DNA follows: TGTGCCAGCTCACCAGTGCAGATATTCACAGATACGCAGTATTTT. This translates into CASSPVQIFTDTQYF. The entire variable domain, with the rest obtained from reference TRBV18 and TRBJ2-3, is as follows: NAGVMQNPRHLVRRRGQEARLRCSPMKGHSHVYWYRQLPEEGLKFMVYLQKENIIDESGMPKERFSAEFPKEGPSILRIQQVVRGDSAAYFCASSPVQIFTDTQYFGPGTRLTVL.

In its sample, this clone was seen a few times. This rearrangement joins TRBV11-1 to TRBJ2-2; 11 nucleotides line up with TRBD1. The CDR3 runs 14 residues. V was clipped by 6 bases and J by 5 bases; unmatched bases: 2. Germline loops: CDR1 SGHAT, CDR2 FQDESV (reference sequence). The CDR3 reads CASSWDRGTGELFF. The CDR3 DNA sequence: TGTGCCAGCAGTTGGGACAGGGGGACCGGGGAGCTGTTTTTT.

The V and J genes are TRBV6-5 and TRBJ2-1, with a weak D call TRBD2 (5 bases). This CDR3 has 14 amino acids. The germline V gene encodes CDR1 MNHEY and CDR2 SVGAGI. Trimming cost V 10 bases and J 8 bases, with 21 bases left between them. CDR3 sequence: CATRAQKRGYEQFF. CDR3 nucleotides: TGTGCCACCCGGGCCCAAAAACGGGGATATGAGCAGTTCTTC.

The CDR3 DNA reads TGTGCCAGCAGCTTAGGCAGGGGGCACAATTCACCCCTCCACTTT. Translation: CASSLGRGHNSPLHF. The genes are TRBV7-2 and TRBJ1-6; 8 bases agree with TRBD1. Trimming at V came to 1 base and at J to 7 bases, leaving 3 bases not matched to a gene. The CDR3 spans 15 residues. The germline V gene encodes CDR1 SGHTA and CDR2 FQGNSA.

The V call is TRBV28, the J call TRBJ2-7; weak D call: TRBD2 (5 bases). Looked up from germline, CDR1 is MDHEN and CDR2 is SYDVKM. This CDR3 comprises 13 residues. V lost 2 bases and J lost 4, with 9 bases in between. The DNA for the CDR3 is TGTGCCAGCAGTTTAACAGCGGCATACGAGCAGTACTTC. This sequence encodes CASSLTAAYEQYF.

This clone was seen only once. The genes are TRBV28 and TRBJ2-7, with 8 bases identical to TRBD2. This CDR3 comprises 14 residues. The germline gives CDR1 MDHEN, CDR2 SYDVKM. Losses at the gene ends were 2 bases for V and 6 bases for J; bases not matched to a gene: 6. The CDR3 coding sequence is TGTGCCAGCAGTTTAACGGGAGGGCCCCGCGAGCAGTACTTC. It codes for CASSLTGGPREQYF.

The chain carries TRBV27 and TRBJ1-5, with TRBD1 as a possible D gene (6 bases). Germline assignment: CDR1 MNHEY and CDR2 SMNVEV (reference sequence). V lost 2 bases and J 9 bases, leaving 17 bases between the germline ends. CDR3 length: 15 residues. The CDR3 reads CASSLTGTRAGPQHF. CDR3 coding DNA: TGTGCCAGCAGTTTAACCGGGACACGGGCAGGGCCCCAGCATTTT.

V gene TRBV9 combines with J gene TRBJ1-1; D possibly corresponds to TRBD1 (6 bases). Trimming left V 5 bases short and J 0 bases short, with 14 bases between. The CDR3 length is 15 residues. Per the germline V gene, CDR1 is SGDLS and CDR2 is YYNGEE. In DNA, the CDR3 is TGTGCCAGCAGGGCTACCGGGACATTGAACACTGAAGCTTTCTTT. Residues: CASRATGTLNTEAFF.

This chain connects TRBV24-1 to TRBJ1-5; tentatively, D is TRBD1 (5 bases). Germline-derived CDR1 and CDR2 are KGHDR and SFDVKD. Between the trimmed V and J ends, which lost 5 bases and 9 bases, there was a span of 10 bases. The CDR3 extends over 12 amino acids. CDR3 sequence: CATSAQGGPQHF. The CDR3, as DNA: TGTGCCACCAGTGCCCAGGGAGGGCCCCAGCATTTT.

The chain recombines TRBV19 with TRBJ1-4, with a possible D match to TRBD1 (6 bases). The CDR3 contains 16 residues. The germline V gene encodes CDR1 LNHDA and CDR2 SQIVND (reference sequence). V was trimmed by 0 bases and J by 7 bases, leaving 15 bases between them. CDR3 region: CASSIDLNRDLEKLFF. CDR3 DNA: TGTGCCAGTAGTATAGATCTAAACAGGGACCTTGAAAAACTGTTTTTT.

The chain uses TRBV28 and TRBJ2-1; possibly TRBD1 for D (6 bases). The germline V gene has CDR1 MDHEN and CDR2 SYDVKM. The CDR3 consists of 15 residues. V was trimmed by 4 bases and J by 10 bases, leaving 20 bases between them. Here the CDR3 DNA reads TGTGCCAGCAGTTGGACAGCCCTCGACGGGAAAGAGCAGTTCTTC. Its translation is CASSWTALDGKEQFF. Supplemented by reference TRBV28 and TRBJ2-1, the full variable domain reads DVKVTQSSRYLVKRTGEKVFLECVQDMDHENMFWYRQDPGLGLRLIYFSYDVKMKEKGDIPEGYSVSREKKERFSLILESASTNQTSMYLCASSWTALDGKEQFFGPGTRLTVL.

The CDR3 spells CASSLEGTGGFLGYEQYF. The DNA of the CDR3 is TGTGCCAGCAGCTTGGAGGGGACAGGGGGATTCTTGGGTTACGAGCAGTACTTC. This chain links TRBV11-2 with TRBJ2-7; 11 nucleotides align to TRBD1. This CDR3 is built from 18 residues. J gave up 4 bases and V 3 bases, and 14 bases lay outside the gene matches. Germline V gene sequence: CDR1 SGHAT, CDR2 FQNNGV.

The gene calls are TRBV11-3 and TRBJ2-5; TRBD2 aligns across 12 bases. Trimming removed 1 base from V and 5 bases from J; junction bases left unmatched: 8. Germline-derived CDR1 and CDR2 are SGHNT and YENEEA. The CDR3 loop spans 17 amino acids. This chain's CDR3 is CASSLALAGGPRETQYF. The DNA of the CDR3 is TGTGCCAGCAGCTTAGCTCTAGCGGGAGGGCCGCGGGAGACCCAGTACTTC.

This chain's CDR3 is CAIGGQGAGEQYF. CDR3 in DNA: TGTGCCATCGGTGGGCAGGGGGCAGGAGAGCAGTACTTC. The V gene is TRBV11-3, the J gene TRBJ2-7; the match to TRBD1 covers 8 bases. This CDR3 spans 13 amino acids. V dropped 10 bases and J dropped 7; count of bases not matched to a gene: 12. Germline-derived CDR1 and CDR2 are SGHNT and YENEEA.

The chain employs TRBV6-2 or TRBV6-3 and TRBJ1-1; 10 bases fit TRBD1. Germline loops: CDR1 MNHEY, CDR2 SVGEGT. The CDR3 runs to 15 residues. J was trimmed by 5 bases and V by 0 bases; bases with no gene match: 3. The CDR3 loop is CASSYSGQGKTEAFF. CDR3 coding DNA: TGTGCCAGCAGTTACTCGGGACAGGGGAAAACTGAAGCTTTCTTT.

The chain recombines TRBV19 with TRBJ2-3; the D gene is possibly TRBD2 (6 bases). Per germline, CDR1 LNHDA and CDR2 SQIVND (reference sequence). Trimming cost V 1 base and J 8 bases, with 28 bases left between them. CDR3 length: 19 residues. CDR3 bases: TGTGCCAGTAGTATAGCTATCCCGAATGGACTACCTCGAGAGAGTACGCAGTATTTT. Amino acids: CASSIAIPNGLPRESTQYF. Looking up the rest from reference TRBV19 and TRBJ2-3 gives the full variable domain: DGGITQSPKYLFRKEGQNVTLSCEQNLNHDAMYWYRQDPGQGLRLIYYSQIVNDFQKGDIAEGYSVSREKKESFPLTVTSAQKNPTAFYLCASSIAIPNGLPRESTQYFGPGTRLTVL.

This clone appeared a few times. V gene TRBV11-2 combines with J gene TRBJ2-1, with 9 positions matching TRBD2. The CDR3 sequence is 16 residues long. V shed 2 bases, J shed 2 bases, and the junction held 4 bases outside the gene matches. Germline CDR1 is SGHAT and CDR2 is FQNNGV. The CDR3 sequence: CASSLSGRFTYNEQFF. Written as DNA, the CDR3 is TGTGCCAGCAGCTTAAGCGGGAGGTTCACCTACAATGAGCAGTTCTTC.

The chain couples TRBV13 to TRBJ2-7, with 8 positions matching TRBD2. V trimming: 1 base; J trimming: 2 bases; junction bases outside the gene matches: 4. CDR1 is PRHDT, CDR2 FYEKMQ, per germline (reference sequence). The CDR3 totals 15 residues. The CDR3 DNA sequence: TGTGCCAGCAGCTTAGTATCGGGAGGGCCCTACGAGCAGTACTTC. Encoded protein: CASSLVSGGPYEQYF.

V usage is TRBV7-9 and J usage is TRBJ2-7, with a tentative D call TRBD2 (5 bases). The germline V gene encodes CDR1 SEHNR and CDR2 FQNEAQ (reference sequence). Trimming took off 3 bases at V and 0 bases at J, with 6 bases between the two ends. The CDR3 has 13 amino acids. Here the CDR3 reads CASSFRGSYEQYF. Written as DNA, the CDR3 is TGTGCCAGCAGCTTCCGGGGCTCCTACGAGCAGTACTTC.

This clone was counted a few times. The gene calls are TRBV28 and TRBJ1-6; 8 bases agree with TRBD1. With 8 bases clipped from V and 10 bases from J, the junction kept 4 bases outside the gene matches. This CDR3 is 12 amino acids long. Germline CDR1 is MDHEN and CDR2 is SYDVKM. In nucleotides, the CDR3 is TGTGCCAGCGGACAGGGACACTCACCCCTCCACTTT. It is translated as CASGQGHSPLHF. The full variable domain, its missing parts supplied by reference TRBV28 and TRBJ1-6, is DVKVTQSSRYLVKRTGEKVFLECVQDMDHENMFWYRQDPGLGLRLIYFSYDVKMKEKGDIPEGYSVSREKKERFSLILESASTNQTSMYLCASGQGHSPLHFGNGTRLTVT.

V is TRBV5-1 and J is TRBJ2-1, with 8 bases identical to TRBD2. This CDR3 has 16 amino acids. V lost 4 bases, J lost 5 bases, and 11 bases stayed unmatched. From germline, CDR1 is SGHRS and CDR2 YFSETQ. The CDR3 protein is CASSDTGGVKDNEQFF. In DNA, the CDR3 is TGCGCCAGCAGCGATACCGGGGGGGTTAAGGACAATGAGCAGTTCTTC.